This T cell receptor (beta chain) was captured by sequencing in a study of blood T cell repertoires in COVID-19. Study context: Among Cohort 3 donors, those recovered had two negative PCRs, clearance, or symptom resolution. Sample material is recorded as cDNA or gDNA derived from T cells, B-cell-depleted T cells, or PBMCs.

The CDR3 sequence is 15 residues long. Trimming cost V 1 base and J 5 bases; bases outside gene matches: 1. The germline CDR1 and CDR2 sequences are LGHNA and YSLEER. Enrolled through a virtual design, the participants were between roughly 18 and 90 years of age and came from approximately 25 US areas. Membership in each cohort depended on participant-reported clinical history. The repertoire was sequenced with immunoSEQ multiplex PCR; TCRdb's copy has only in-frame clones and lacks some. Altogether a few hundred thousand clones are present, roughly 84% being singletons, with the ten largest covering 7% to 9%.

The clonotype comes from a man aged 25-45 years in a cohort exposed to, infected with or recovered from COVID-19 (not recorded which). Sequencing input: PBMCs or T cells enriched from blood (not recorded which). The chain uses TRBV4-3 and TRBJ2-1; TRBD2 matches 11 bases. The DNA of the CDR3 is TGCGCCAGCAGCCAAGCACTAGCGGGGGACAATGAGCAGTTCTTC. This translates into CASSQALAGDNEQFF.